What follows are 10 T cell receptor beta chains derived from one specimen sequenced in a study of T cell changes during pregnancy in multiple sclerosis. TCRdb's table, derived via immunoSEQ multiplex PCR, lists solely in-frame clones and lacks some. Seen here are 33,000 or so clones, under 95% observed once, and the top ten hold approximately 5.1%. The sample here was peripheral blood, taken in the third trimester of pregnancy. Receptor source: a female donor in good health, enrolled as a control in a pregnancy study.

V usage is TRBV4-2 and J usage is TRBJ2-1; the D gene is possibly TRBD2 (6 bases). The CDR3 is 17 residues long. V was cut by 0 bases and J by 8 bases, with 20 bases left in between. Germline V lookup: CDR1 LGHNA, CDR2 YNFKEQ. The CDR3 reads CASSQDSRRGTGDEQFF. CDR3 nucleotides: TGTGCCAGCAGCCAAGATTCGCGGCGTGGAACGGGGGATGAGCAGTTCTTC.

The chain uses TRBV29-1 and TRBJ1-1; D unclear. Germline CDR1 is SQVTM and CDR2 is ANQGSEA. V was trimmed by 7 bases and J by 4 bases, leaving 22 bases between them. The CDR3 contains 15 residues. In nucleotides, the CDR3 is TGCAGCGCCGCCGGTGGGTTTCCCTCGGGCACTGAAGCTTTCTTT. Translating gives CSAAGGFPSGTEAFF. The whole variable domain, filled in from reference TRBV29-1 and TRBJ1-1, reads SAVISQKPSRDICQRGTSLTIQCQVDSQVTMMFWYRQQPGQSLTLIATANQGSEATYESGFVIDKFPISRPNLTFSTLTVSNMSPEDSSIYLCSAAGGFPSGTEAFFGQGTRLTVV.

CDR3 sequence: CASSQFLAGGLSDEQFF. Written as DNA, the CDR3 is TGCGCCAGCAGTCAATTCCTCGCGGGAGGGCTCTCGGATGAGCAGTTCTTC. The rearrangement links TRBV23-1 to TRBJ2-1, with 9 bases aligning to TRBD2. TRBV23-1 is given ORF status, its function remaining uncertain. The CDR3 is made up of 17 amino acids. Losses at the gene ends were 1 base for V and 8 bases for J; bases not matched to a gene: 12.

This clone was counted between two and nine times. This chain links TRBV5-4 with TRBJ1-1; the match to TRBD1 covers 10 bases. The V segment lost 4 bases and the J segment 5 bases; nucleotides outside the gene matches: 5. The CDR3 has 14 residues. Germline V lookup: CDR1 SGHNT, CDR2 YYREEE (reference sequence). In DNA, the CDR3 is TGTGCCAGCAGCGGGGACAGGGGCAAAACTGAAGCTTTCTTT. It specifies CASSGDRGKTEAFF. The full variable domain, completed using reference TRBV5-4 and TRBJ1-1, is ETGVTQSPTHLIKTRGQQVTLRCSSQSGHNTVSWYQQALGQGPQFIFQYYREEENGRGNFPPRFSGLQFPNYSSELNVNALELDDSALYLCASSGDRGKTEAFFGQGTRLTVV.

Concerning this clone itself: The DNA is omitted, as the CDR3 cannot be located on it reliably, and the CDR3 follows TCRdb's listing. The chain recombines TRBV6-5 with TRBJ2-5; whether TRBD2, the table's D call, matches the DNA was not checked. The CDR3 region is 14 residues in length, termini included. In germline, CDR1 is MNHEY, CDR2 SVGAGI. This chain's CDR3 is CASSLEREGETQYF.

The V gene is TRBV4-1, the J gene TRBJ2-7; TRBD1 agrees at 8 bases. The V segment lost 0 bases and the J segment 5 bases; nucleotides outside the gene matches: 9. From germline, CDR1 is MGHRA and CDR2 YSYEKL. CDR3 length equals 16 residues. CDR3 nucleotides: TGCGCCAGCAGCCAAGAATCCGGACAGGGCATCCACGAGCAGTACTTC. Translated, it gives CASSQESGQGIHEQYF.

The chain links TRBV4-2 to TRBJ2-5, with 9 bases identical to TRBD2. V shed 0 bases and J 5 bases; nucleotides not matched to a gene: 13. The CDR3 loop spans 18 amino acids. Germline V CDR1 and CDR2: LGHNA, YNFKEQ. The chain's CDR3 is CASSQDPAASGASETQYF. CDR3 in DNA: TGTGCCAGCAGCCAAGACCCCGCCGCTAGCGGGGCCTCGGAGACCCAGTACTTC.

This clone has a single count. The chain has TRBV10-3 and TRBJ1-5; TRBD1 matches at 8 bases. CDR1 and CDR2 from the germline V gene are ENHRY and SYGVKD. CDR3 length: 14 residues. V shed 4 bases, J shed 7 bases, and the junction held 6 bases outside the gene matches. The CDR3 loop reads CAISAGQGRQPQHF. The DNA of the CDR3 is TGTGCCATCAGTGCCGGACAGGGAAGGCAGCCCCAGCATTTT.

The genes are TRBV6-5 and TRBJ2-1, with 8 bases lining up with TRBD2. The junction had 6 bases not matched to a gene; V was cut back by 2 bases and J by 6 bases. Germline V gives CDR1 MNHEY, CDR2 SVGAGI. The CDR3 is made up of 15 amino acids. CDR3 sequence: CASSYARGGLNEQFF. In DNA, the CDR3 is TGTGCCAGCAGTTACGCCCGGGGGGGCCTCAATGAGCAGTTCTTC.

The genes are TRBV15 and TRBJ1-1, with 8 bases aligning to TRBD1. Per germline, CDR1 LNHNV and CDR2 YYDKDF (reference sequence). This CDR3 region has 14 residues. J gave up 6 bases and V 4 bases, and 7 bases lay outside the gene matches. CDR3 protein: CATSTGQGFAEAFF. Here the CDR3 DNA reads TGTGCCACCAGCACTGGACAGGGATTCGCTGAAGCTTTCTTT.